Shown below are 3 T cell receptor beta chains from a single sample sequenced in a study of blood T cell repertoires in COVID-19. Assay: immunoSEQ multiplex PCR; the TCRdb copy retains only in-frame clones and omits some. The sample includes 100,000 to 150,000 clones, around 76% of them seen just once. Specimen: peripheral blood. These receptors came from a man older than 75 with COVID-19, enrolled during active disease.

The rearrangement uses TRBV7-3 and TRBJ1-6; possibly TRBD1 for D (6 bases). This CDR3 has 14 residues. Germline V gene data show CDR1 as SGHTA and CDR2 as FQGTGA. Trimming left V 2 bases short and J 10 bases short, with 12 bases between. The CDR3 nucleotides read TGTGCCAGCAGCTTAGGACAGACAAAGTCACCCCTCCACTTT. Its translation is CASSLGQTKSPLHF.

This clone was recorded a few times. V is TRBV6-1 and J is TRBJ1-1, with 8 nucleotides matching TRBD1. Per the germline V gene, CDR1 is MNHNS and CDR2 is SASEGT. This CDR3 spans 13 amino acids. Trimming cost V 3 bases and J 3 bases; bases outside gene matches: 0. For the CDR3, the DNA is TGTGCCAGCAGTGAGACAGGGGACACTGAAGCTTTCTTT. It encodes CASSETGDTEAFF.

The V call is TRBV7-2, the J call TRBJ1-6; 9 nucleotides align to TRBD1. The CDR3 contains 15 residues. V lost 5 bases to trimming and J lost 8 bases; unmatched junction nucleotides: 7. In germline, CDR1 is SGHTA, CDR2 FQGNSA. CDR3 region: CASSPGTGHYSPLHF. The CDR3 bases are TGTGCCAGCAGCCCCGGGACAGGGCATTATTCACCCCTCCACTTT.